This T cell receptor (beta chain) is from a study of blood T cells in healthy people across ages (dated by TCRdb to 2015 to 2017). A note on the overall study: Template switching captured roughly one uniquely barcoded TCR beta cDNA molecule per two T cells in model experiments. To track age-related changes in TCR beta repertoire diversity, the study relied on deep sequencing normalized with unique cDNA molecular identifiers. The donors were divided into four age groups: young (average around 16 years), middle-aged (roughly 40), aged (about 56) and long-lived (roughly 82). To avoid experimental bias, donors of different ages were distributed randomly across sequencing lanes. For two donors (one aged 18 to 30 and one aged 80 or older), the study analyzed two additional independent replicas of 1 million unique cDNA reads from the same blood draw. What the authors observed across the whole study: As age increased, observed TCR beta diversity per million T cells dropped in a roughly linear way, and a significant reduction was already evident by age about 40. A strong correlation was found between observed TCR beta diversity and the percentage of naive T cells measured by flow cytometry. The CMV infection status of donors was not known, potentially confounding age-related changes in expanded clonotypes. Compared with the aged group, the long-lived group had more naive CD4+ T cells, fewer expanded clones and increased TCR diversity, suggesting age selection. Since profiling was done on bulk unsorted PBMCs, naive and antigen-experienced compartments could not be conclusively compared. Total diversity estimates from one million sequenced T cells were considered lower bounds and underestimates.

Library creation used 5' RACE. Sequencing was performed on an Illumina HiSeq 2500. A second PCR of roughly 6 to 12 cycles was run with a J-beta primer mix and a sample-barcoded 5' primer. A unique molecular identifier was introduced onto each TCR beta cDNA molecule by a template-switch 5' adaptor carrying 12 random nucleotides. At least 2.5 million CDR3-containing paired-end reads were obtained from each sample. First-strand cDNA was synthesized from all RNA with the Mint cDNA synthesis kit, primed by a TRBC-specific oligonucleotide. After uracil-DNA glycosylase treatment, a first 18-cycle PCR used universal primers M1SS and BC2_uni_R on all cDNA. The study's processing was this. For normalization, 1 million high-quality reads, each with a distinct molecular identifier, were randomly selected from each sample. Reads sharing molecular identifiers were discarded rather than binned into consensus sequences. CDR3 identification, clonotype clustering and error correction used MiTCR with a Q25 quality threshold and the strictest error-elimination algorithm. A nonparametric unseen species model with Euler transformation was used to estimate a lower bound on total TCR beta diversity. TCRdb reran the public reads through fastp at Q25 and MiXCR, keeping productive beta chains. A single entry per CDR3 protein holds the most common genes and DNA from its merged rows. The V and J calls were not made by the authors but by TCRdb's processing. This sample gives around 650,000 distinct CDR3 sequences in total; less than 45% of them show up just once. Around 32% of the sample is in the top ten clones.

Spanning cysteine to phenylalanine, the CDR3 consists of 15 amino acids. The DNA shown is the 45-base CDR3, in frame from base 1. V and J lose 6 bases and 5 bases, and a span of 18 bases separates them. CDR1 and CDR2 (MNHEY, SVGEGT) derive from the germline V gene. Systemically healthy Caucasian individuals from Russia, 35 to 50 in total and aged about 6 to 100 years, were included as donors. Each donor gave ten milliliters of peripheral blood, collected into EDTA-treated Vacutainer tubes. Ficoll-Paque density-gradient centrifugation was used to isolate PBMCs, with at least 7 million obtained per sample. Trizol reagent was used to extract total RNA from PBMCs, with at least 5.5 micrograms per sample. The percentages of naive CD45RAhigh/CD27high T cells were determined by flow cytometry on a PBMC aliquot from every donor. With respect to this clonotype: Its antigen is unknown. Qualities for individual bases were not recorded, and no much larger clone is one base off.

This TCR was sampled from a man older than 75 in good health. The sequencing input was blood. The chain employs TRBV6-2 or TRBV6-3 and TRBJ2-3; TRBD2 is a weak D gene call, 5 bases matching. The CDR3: CASSEDYSPGDTQYF. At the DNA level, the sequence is TGTGCCAGCAGCGAAGACTATTCGCCGGGAGATACGCAGTATTTT.